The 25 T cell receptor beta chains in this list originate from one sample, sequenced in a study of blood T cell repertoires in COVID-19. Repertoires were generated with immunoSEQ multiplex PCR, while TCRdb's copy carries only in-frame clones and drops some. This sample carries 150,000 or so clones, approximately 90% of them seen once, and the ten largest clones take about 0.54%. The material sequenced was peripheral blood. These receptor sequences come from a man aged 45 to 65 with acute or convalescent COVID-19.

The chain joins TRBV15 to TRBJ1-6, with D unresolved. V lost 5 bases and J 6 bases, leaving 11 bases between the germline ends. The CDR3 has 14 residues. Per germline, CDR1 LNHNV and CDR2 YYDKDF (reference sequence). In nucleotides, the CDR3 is TGTGCCACCAGCGGAGGGTTTAGTAATTCACCCCTCCACTTT. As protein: CATSGGFSNSPLHF.

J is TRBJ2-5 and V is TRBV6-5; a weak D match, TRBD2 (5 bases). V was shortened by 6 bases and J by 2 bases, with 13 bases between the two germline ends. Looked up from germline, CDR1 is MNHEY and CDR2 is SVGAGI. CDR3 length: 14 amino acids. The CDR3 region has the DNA TGTGCCAGCAGCCGTAGCGTCACGCAAGAGACCCAGTACTTC. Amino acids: CASSRSVTQETQYF.

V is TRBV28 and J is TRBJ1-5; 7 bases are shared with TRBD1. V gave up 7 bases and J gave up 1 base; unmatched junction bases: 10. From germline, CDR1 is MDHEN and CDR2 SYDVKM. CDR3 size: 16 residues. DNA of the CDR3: TGTGCCAGCACAAGGGGGCAGGGGGTCAGCAATCAGCCCCAGCATTTT. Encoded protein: CASTRGQGVSNQPQHF.

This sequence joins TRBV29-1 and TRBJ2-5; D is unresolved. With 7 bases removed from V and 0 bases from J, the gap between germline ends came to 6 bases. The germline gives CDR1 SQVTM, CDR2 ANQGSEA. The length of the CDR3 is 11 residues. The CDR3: CSALNQETQYF. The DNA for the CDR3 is TGCAGCGCACTAAACCAAGAGACCCAGTACTTC.

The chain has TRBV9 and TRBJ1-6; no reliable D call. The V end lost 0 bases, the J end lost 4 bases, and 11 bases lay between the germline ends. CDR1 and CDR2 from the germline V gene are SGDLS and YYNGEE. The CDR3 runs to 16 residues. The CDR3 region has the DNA TGTGCCAGCAGCGTAGATGCGGGGAATTATAATTCACCCCTCCACTTT. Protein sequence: CASSVDAGNYNSPLHF.

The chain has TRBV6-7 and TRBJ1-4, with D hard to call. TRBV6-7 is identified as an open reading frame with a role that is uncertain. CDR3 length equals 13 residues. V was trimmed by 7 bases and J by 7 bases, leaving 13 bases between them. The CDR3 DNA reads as TGTGCCAGCACCTCCGAGTCCGGTGAAAAACTGTTTTTT. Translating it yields CASTSESGEKLFF.

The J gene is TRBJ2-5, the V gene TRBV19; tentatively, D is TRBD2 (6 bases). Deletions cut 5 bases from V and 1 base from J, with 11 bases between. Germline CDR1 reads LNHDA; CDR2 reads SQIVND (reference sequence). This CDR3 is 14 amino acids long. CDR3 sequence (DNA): TGTGCCAGTAGTGTAGCGGTTCCCCAAGAGACCCAGTACTTC. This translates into CASSVAVPQETQYF.

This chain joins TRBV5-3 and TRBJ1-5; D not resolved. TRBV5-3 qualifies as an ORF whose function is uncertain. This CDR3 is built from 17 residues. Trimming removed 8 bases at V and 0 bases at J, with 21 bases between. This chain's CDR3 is CASLGVGTGYSNQPQHF. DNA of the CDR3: TGTGCCAGCTTGGGCGTGGGAACGGGATATAGCAATCAGCCCCAGCATTTT.

The CDR3 loop reads CASSEGLAGGMTPYEQYF. In DNA, the CDR3 is TGTGCCAGCAGTGAAGGACTAGCGGGAGGGATGACACCCTACGAGCAGTACTTC. J is TRBJ2-7 and V is TRBV2, with 14 bases lining up with TRBD2. The V segment lost 1 base and the J segment 2 bases; nucleotides outside the gene matches: 7. This CDR3 is 18 amino acids long. CDR1 is SNHLY and CDR2 is FYNNEI in the germline V gene.

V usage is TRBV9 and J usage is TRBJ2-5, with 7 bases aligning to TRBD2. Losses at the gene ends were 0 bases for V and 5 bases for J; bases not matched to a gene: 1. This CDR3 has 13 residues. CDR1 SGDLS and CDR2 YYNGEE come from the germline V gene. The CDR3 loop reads CASSVAGGETQYF. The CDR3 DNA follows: TGTGCCAGCAGCGTAGCGGGAGGTGAGACCCAGTACTTC.

CDR3 sequence: CASSQPDRRETQYF. The CDR3 nucleotides are TGTGCCAGCAGCCAACCTGACAGGCGAGAGACCCAGTACTTC. J is TRBJ2-5 and V is TRBV3-1 (or the pseudogene TRBV3-2); tentatively, D is TRBD1 (6 bases). CDR3 length: 14 amino acids. Germline lookup yields CDR1 LGHDT and CDR2 YNNKEL (reference sequence). V dropped 2 bases and J dropped 4 bases, with 11 bases sitting between them.

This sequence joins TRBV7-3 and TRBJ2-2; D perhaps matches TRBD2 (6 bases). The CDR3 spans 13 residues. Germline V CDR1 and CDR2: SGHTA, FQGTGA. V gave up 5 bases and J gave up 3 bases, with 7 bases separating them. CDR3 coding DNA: TGTGCCAGCAGCCGGGGGTACACCGGGGAGCTGTTTTTT. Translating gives CASSRGYTGELFF. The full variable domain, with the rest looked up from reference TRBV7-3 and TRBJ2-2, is GAGVSQTPSNKVTEKGKYVELRCDPISGHTALYWYRQSLGQGPEFLIYFQGTGAADDSGLPNDRFFAVRPEGSVSTLKIQRTERGDSAVYLCASSRGYTGELFFGEGSRLTVL.

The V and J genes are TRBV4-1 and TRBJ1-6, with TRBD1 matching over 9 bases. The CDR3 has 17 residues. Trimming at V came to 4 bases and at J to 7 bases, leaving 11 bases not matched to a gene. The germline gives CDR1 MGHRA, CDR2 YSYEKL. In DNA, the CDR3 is TGCGCCAGCAGCCCGGGACAGGGAGTCGGTGGGAATTCACCCCTCCACTTT. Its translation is CASSPGQGVGGNSPLHF.

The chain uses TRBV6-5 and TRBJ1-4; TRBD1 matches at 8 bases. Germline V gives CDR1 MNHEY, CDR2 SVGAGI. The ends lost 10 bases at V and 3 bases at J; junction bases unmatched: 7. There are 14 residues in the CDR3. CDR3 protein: CATDQGAANEKLFF. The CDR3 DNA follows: TGTGCCACCGACCAGGGGGCAGCTAATGAAAAACTGTTTTTT.

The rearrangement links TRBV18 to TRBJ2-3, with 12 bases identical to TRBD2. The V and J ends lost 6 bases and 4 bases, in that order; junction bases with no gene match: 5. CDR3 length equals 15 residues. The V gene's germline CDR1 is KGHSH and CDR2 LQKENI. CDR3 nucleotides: TGTGCCAGCTCCCCAGGACTAGCGGGGTCAGATACGCAGTATTTT. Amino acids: CASSPGLAGSDTQYF.

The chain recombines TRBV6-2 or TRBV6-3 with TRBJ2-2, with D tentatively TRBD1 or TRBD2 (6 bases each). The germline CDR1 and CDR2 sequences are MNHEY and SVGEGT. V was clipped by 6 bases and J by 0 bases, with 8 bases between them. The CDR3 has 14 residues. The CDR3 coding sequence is TGTGCCAGCAGCGGGGGCGCGAACACCGGGGAGCTGTTTTTT. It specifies CASSGGANTGELFF.

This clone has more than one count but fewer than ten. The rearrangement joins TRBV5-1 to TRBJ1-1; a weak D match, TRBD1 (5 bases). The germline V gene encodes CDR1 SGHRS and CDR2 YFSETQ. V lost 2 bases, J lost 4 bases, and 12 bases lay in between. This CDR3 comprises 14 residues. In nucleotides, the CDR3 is TGCGCCAGCAGCTTAACAGGAGTACGCACTGAAGCTTTCTTT. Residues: CASSLTGVRTEAFF.

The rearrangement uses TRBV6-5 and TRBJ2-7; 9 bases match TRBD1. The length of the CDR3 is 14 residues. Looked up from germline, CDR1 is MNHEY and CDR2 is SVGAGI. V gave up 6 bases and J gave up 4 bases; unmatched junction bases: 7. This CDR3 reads CASSRGTGRYEQYF. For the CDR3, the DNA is TGTGCCAGCAGCCGTGGGACAGGGAGGTACGAGCAGTACTTC.

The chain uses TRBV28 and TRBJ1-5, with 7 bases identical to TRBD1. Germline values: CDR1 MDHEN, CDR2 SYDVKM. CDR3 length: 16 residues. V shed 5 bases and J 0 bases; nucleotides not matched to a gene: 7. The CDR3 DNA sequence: TGTGCCAGCAGTCCGCCAGGGGGATCTAGCAATCAGCCCCAGCATTTT. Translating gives CASSPPGGSSNQPQHF.

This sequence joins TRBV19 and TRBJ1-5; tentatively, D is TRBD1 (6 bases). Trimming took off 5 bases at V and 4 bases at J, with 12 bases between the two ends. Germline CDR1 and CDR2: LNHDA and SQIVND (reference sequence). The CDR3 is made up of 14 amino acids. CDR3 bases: TGTGCCAGTAGTCCTGGGGGCGGGAATCAGCCCCAGCATTTT. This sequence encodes CASSPGGGNQPQHF.

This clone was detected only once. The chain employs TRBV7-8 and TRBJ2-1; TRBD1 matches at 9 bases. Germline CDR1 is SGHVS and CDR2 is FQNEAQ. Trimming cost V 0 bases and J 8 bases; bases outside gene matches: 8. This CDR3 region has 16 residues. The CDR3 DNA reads TGTGCCAGCAGCTTAGCGGTCGGGACAGGGTCCCATGAGCAGTTCTTC. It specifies CASSLAVGTGSHEQFF.

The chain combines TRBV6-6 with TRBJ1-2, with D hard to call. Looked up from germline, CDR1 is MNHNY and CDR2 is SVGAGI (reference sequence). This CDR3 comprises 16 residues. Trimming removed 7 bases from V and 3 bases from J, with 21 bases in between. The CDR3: CASIPWAGTRDYGYTF. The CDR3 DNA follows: TGTGCCAGCATCCCTTGGGCGGGTACGCGTGACTATGGCTACACCTTC.

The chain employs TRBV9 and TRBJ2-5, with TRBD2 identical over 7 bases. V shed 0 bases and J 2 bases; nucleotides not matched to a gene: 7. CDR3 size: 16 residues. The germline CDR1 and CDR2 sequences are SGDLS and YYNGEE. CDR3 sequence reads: CASSVALAESQETQYF. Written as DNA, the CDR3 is TGTGCCAGCAGCGTAGCTCTAGCGGAGTCTCAAGAGACCCAGTACTTC.

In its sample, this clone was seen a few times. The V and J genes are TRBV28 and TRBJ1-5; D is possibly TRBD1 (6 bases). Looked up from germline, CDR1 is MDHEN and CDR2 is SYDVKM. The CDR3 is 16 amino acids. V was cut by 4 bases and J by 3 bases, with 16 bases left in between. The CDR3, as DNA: TGTGCCAGCAGTTACCCCCGGACAGACAACAATCAGCCCCAGCATTTT. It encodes CASSYPRTDNNQPQHF.

CDR3 in amino acids: CASSFTGNTEAFF. The CDR3 DNA reads as TGTGCCAGCAGCTTCACGGGGAACACTGAAGCTTTCTTT. The V gene is TRBV7-9, the J gene TRBJ1-1; no clear D gene. The CDR3 runs to 13 residues. V was trimmed by 3 bases and J by 1 base, leaving 6 bases between them. Germline values: CDR1 SEHNR, CDR2 FQNEAQ (reference sequence).